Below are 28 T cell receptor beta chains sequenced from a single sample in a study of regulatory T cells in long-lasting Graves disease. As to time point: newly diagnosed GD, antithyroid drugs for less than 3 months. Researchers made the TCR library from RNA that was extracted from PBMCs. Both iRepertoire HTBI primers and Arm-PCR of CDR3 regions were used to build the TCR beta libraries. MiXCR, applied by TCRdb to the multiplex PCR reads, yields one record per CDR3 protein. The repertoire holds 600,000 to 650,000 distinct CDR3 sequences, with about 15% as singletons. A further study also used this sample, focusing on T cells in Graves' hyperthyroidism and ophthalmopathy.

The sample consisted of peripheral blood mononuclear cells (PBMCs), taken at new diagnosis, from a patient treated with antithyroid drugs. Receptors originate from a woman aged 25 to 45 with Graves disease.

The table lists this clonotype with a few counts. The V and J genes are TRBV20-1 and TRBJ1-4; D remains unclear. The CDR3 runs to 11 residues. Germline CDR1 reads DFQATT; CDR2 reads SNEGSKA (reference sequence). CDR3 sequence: CMGSTNEKLFF. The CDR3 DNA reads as TGCATGGGGTCGACTAATGAAAAACTGTTTTTT.

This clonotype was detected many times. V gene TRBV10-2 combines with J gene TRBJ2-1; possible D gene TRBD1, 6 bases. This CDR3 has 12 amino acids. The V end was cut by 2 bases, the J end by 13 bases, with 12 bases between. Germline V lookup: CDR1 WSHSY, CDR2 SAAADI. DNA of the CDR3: TGCGCCAGCAGTGAGCAAGGGGGTGGACAGTTCTTC. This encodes CASSEQGGGQFF.

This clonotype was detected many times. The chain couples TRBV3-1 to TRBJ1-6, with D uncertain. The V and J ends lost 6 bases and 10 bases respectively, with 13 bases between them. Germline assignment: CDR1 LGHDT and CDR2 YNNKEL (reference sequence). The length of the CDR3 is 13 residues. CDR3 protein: CASRPASMSPLHF. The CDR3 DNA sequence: TGTGCCAGCAGACCGGCAAGTATGTCACCCCTCCACTTT.

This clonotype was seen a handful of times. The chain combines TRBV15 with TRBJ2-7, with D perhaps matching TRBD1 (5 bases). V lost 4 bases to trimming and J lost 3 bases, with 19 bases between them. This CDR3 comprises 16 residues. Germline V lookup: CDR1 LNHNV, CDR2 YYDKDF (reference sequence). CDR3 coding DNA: TGTGCCACCAGCACAGAGTTAACAGGTATAGGCTACGAGCAGTACTTC. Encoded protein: CATSTELTGIGYEQYF.

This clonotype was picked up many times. The DNA of the CDR3 is TGTGCCAGCACCTTCCCCGACAGAGGAAACACCATATATTTT. Its translation: CASTFPDRGNTIYF. The V call is TRBV12-3 or TRBV12-4, the J call TRBJ1-3, with D tentatively TRBD1 (5 bases). Deletions cut 7 bases from V and 4 bases from J, with 14 bases between. This CDR3 has 14 amino acids.

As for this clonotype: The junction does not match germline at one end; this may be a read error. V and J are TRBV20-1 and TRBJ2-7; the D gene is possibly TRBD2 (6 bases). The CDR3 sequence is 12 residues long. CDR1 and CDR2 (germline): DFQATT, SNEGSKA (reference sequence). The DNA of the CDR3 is TGCAGTGCTAGCGGGAGCTCCCACGAGCAGTACTTC. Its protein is CSASGSSHEQYF.

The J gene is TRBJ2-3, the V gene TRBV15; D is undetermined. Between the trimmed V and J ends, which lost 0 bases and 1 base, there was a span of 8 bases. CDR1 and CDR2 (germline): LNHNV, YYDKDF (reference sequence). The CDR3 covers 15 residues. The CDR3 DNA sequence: TGTGCCACCAGCAGAGAACGAATGCGCACAGATACGCAGTATTTT. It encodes CATSRERMRTDTQYF.

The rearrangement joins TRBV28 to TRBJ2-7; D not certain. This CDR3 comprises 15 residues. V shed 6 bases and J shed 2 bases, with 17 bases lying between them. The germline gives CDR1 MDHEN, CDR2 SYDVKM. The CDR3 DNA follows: TGTGCCAGCAGCCAAGCTACCCAGCCTACCTACGAGCAGTACTTC. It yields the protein CASSQATQPTYEQYF.

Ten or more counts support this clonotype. For the CDR3, the DNA is TGTGCCAGCAGCTTTAAGGGCTACGAGCAGTACTTC. Translated, it gives CASSFKGYEQYF. This sequence joins TRBV7-2 and TRBJ2-7, with unresolved D. The germline V gene has CDR1 SGHTA and CDR2 FQGNSA. With 3 bases removed from V and 3 bases from J, the gap between germline ends came to 6 bases. CDR3 length: 12 amino acids.

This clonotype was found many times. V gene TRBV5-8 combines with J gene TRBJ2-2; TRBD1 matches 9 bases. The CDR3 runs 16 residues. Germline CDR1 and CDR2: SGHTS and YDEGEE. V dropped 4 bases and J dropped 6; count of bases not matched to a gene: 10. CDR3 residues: CASSLDRGSAAGELFF. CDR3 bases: TGTGCCAGCAGCCTCGACAGGGGGAGTGCGGCCGGGGAGCTGTTTTTT.

The CDR3 nucleotides read TGTGCCAGCAGCGTAGTATCGGGGACGGGGGAGCAGTACTTC. It is translated as CASSVVSGTGEQYF. V usage is TRBV9 and J usage is TRBJ2-7, with D perhaps matching TRBD1 or TRBD2 (5 bases each). There are 14 residues in the CDR3. The germline V and J ends were trimmed by 0 bases and 7 bases, with 14 bases remaining between them. Germline V CDR1 and CDR2: SGDLS, YYNGEE.

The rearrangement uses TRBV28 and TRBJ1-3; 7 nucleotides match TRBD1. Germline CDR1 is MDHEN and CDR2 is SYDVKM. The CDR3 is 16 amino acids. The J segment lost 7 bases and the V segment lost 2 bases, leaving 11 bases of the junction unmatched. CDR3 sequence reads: CASSLAGTVSRNTIYF. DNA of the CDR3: TGTGCCAGCAGTTTAGCCGGGACAGTTAGTAGGAACACCATATATTTT. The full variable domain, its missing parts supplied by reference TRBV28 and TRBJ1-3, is DVKVTQSSRYLVKRTGEKVFLECVQDMDHENMFWYRQDPGLGLRLIYFSYDVKMKEKGDIPEGYSVSREKKERFSLILESASTNQTSMYLCASSLAGTVSRNTIYFGEGSWLTVV.

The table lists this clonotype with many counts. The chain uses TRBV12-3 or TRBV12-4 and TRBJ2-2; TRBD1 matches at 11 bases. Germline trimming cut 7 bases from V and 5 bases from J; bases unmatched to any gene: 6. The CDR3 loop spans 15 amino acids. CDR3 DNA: TGTGCCAGCAAGATGGGGACAGGGGGGACCGGGGAGCTGTTTTTT. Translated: CASKMGTGGTGELFF.

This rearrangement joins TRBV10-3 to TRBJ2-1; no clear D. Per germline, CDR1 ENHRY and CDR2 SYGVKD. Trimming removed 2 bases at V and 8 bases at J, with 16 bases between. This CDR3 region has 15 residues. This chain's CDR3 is CAISEPDQIADEQFF. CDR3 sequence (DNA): TGTGCCATCAGTGAGCCGGACCAGATTGCGGATGAGCAGTTCTTC.

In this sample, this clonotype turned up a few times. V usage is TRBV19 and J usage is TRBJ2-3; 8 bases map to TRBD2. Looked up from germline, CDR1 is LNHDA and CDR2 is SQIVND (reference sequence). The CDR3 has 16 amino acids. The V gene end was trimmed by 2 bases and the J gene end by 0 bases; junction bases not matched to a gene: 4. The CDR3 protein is CASSILAGGSTDTQYF. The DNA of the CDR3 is TGTGCCAGTAGTATACTTGCGGGAGGAAGCACAGATACGCAGTATTTT.

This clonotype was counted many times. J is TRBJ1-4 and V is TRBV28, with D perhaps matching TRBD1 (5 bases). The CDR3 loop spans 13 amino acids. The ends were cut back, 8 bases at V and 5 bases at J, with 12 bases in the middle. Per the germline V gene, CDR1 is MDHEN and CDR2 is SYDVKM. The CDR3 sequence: CASSGRMNEKLFF. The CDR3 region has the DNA TGTGCCAGCTCGGGACGGATGAATGAAAAACTGTTTTTT.

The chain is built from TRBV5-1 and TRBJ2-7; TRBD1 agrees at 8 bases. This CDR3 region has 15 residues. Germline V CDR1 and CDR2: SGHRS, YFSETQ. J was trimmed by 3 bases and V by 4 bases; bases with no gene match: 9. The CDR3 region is CASSTEGQVLYEQYF. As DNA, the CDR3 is TGCGCCAGCAGCACCGAGGGACAGGTGCTCTACGAGCAGTACTTC.

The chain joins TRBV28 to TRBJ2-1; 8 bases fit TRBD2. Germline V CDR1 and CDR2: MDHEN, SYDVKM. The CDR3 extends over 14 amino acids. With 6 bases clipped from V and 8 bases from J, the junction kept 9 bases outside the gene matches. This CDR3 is CASSLTGGSHEQFF. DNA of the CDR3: TGTGCCAGCAGCTTAACGGGAGGGTCCCATGAGCAGTTCTTC.

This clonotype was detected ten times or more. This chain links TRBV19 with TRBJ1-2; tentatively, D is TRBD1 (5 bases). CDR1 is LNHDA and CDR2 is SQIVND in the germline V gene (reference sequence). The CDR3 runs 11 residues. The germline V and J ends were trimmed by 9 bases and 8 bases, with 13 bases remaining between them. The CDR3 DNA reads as TGTGCCAGCAGGTCCAGGGAGGGCTACACCTTC. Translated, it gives CASRSREGYTF.

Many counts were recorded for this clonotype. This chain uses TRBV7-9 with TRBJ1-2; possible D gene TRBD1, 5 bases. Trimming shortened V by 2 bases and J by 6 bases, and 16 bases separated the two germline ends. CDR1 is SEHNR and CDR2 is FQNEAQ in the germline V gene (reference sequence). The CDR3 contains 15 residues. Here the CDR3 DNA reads TGTGCCAGCAGCTTACAGGGAGCCGACGTGGATGGCTACACCTTC. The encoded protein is CASSLQGADVDGYTF.

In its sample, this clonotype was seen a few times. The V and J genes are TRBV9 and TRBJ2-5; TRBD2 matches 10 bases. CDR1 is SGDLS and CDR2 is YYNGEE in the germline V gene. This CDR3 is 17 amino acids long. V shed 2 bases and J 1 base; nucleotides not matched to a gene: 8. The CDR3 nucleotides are TGTGCCAGCAGCGTCGTAAGTAGGACTAGCGGCCAAGAGACCCAGTACTTC. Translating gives CASSVVSRTSGQETQYF.

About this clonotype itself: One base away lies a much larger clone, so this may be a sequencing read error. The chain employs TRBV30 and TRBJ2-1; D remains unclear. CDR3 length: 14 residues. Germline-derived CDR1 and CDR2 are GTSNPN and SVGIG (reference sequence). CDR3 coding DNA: TGTGCCTGGAGTGCCTCAGGTGGCTACAATGAGCAGTCCTTC. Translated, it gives CAWSASGGYNEQSF.

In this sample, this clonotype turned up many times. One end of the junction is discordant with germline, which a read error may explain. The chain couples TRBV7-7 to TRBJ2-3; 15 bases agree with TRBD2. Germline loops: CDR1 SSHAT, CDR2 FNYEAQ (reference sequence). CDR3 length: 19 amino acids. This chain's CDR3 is CASRIGLAGGGSSTDTQYF. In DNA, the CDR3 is TGTGCTAGCAGAATCGGACTAGCGGGAGGGGGATCTAGCACAGATACGCAGTATTTT.

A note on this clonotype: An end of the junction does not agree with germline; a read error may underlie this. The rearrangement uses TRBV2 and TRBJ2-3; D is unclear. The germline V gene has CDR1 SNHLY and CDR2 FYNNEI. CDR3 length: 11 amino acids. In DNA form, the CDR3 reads TGTGCCAGCAGTAGTGGAGAGACCCTGTACTTC. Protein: CASSSGETLYF.

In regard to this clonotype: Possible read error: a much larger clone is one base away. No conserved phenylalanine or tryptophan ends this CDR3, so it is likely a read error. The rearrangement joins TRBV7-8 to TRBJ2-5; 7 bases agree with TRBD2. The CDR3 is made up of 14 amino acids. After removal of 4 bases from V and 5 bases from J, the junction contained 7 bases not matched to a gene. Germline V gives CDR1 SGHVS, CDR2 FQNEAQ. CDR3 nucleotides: TGTGCCAGCAGCTCGGGGGGTGGTCGGGAGACCCAGTACCTC. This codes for CASSSGGGRETQYL.

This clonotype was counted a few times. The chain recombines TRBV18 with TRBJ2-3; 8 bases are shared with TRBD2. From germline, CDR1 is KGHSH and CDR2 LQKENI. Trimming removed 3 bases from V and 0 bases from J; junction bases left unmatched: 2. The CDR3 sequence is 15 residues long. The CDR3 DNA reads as TGTGCCAGCTCACCTAGCGGGACTAGCACAGATACGCAGTATTTT. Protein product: CASSPSGTSTDTQYF.

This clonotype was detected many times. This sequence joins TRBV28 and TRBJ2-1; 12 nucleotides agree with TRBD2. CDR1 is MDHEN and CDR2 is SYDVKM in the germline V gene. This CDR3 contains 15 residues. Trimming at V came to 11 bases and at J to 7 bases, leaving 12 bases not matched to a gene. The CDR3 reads CAASRTGLAGNEQFF. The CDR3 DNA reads TGTGCCGCCTCACGGACAGGACTAGCGGGGAATGAGCAGTTCTTC.

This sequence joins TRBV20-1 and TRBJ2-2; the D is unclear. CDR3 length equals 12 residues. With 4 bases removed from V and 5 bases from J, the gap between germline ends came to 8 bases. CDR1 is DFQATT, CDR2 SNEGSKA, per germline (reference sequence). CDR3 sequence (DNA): TGCAGTGCTAAGAACCGGACCGGGGAGCTGTTTTTT. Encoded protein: CSAKNRTGELFF.